The rows below give T cell receptor beta chains drawn from one sample of a study of T cell responses to AZD1222 COVID-19 vaccine. Sequencing was performed with immunoSEQ multiplex PCR; in TCRdb, only in-frame clones are kept and a portion is missing. The profile shows tens of thousands of clones, 65% to 85% of them singletons. The specimen was peripheral blood, collected on day 0 of MenACWY control vaccination. The receptors originated from an adult in good health. Each CDR3 is given with its conserved first and last residue. D genes are given only for firm matches. Clone size is given for some rows only: seen once, a few or many times, or a class if the clone is expanded.

size: NA
V: TRBV7-2
J: TRBJ1-2
D: NA
DNA: TGTGCCAGCAGCTTAGGTTCGGCCATACGGAACGGCTACACCTTC
CDR3: CASSLGSAIRNGYTF

size: NA
V: TRBV27
J: TRBJ1-2
D: NA
DNA: TGTGCCAGCAGTGAAGGTTTTGGACGGCCTAGCGCCTACACCTTC
CDR3: CASSEGFGRPSAYTF

size: once
V: TRBV6-4
J: TRBJ2-2
D: NA
DNA: TGTGCCAGCAGGCAGCCGATCACCGGGGAGCTGTTTTTT
CDR3: CASRQPITGELFF

size: NA
V: TRBV9
J: TRBJ2-1
D: NA
DNA: TGTGCCAGCAGCGTAGGCAGCGGCTATGAGCAGTTCTTC
CDR3: CASSVGSGYEQFF

size: NA
V: TRBV3-1/TRBV3-2
J: TRBJ2-5
D: NA
DNA: TGTGCCAGCAGCCTGCGGTCTTCCCAAGAGACCCAGTACTTC
CDR3: CASSLRSSQETQYF

size: NA
V: TRBV5-1
J: TRBJ1-2
D: NA
DNA: TGCGCCAGCAGCTTGTATGGAGATGGCTACACCTTC
CDR3: CASSLYGDGYTF

size: few
V: TRBV6-4
J: TRBJ2-3
D: TRBD2
DNA: TGTGCCAGCAGTGACGGGAGCGGGGGGGCAGATACGCAGTATTTT
CDR3: CASSDGSGGADTQYF

size: NA
V: TRBV30
J: TRBJ1-1
D: NA
DNA: TGTGCCTGGAGTGGCGGGAACACTGAAGCTTTCTTT
CDR3: CAWSGGNTEAFF

size: NA
V: TRBV27
J: TRBJ1-2
D: NA
DNA: TGTGCCAGCAGTTTACGGGATAGAGGCTATGGCTACACCTTC
CDR3: CASSLRDRGYGYTF

size: NA
V: TRBV6-5
J: TRBJ1-1
D: NA
DNA: TGTGCCAGCAGTTACCAATTGACTGCAAACACTGAAGCTTTCTTT
CDR3: CASSYQLTANTEAFF

size: few
V: TRBV3-1/TRBV3-2
J: TRBJ1-2
D: TRBD1
DNA: TGTGCCAGCAGCCCAACGACAGGGAAGTATGGCTACACCTTC
CDR3: CASSPTTGKYGYTF

size: NA
V: TRBV6-5
J: TRBJ2-1
D: NA
DNA: TGTGCCAGCAGGAGAGACTGGCAGAAAAACAATGAGCAGTTCTTC
CDR3: CASRRDWQKNNEQFF

size: NA
V: TRBV7-6
J: TRBJ2-3
D: TRBD2
DNA: TGTGCCAGCAGCTTATTGCGCGGGAGGGGTTTTGGCACAGATACGCAGTATTTT
CDR3: CASSLLRGRGFGTDTQYF

size: NA
V: TRBV6-5
J: TRBJ1-2
D: TRBD1
DNA: TGTGCCAGCAGTTACGAGGACAGGGGAGGGGATGGCTACACCTTC
CDR3: CASSYEDRGGDGYTF

size: NA
V: TRBV11-2
J: TRBJ2-3
D: NA
DNA: TGTGCCAGCAGTAAGCGGGCCTCTAGCACAGATACGCAGTATTTT
CDR3: CASSKRASSTDTQYF

size: NA
V: TRBV5-8
J: TRBJ1-5
D: NA
DNA: TGTGCCAGCAGCCCGGGCCAGGGAAACCACCAGCCCCAGCATTTT
CDR3: CASSPGQGNHQPQHF

size: NA
V: TRBV7-8
J: TRBJ2-3
D: TRBD1
DNA: TGTGCCAGCAGCGACCAGACAGGGGGAGGTCGAGATACGCAGTATTTT
CDR3: CASSDQTGGGRDTQYF

size: NA
V: TRBV6-5
J: TRBJ1-1
D: NA
DNA: TGTGCCAGCAGCGCCAGGGTCAACACTGAAGCTTTCTTT
CDR3: CASSARVNTEAFF

size: NA
V: TRBV5-1
J: TRBJ2-3
D: NA
DNA: TGCGCCAGCAATTCGGGGGGCAGCGGCACAGATACGCAGTATTTT
CDR3: CASNSGGSGTDTQYF

size: few
V: TRBV7-2
J: TRBJ1-1
D: NA
DNA: TGTGCCGATCAGGGGGAAGCTTTCTTT
CDR3: CADQGEAFF

size: NA
V: TRBV5-4
J: TRBJ1-2
D: TRBD1
DNA: TGTGCCAGCAGCTTGCCCAGCCGACAGGGAACCTATGGCTACACCTTC
CDR3: CASSLPSRQGTYGYTF

size: NA
V: TRBV28
J: TRBJ1-2
D: NA
DNA: TGTGCCAGCAGCACCCCGAACCCATTAAACTATGGCTACACCTTC
CDR3: CASSTPNPLNYGYTF

size: once
V: TRBV9
J: TRBJ2-7
D: TRBD2
DNA: TGTGCCAGCAGCGTAGAACTAGCGGGACGGCAGTACGAGCAGTACTTC
CDR3: CASSVELAGRQYEQYF

size: few
V: TRBV5-1
J: TRBJ2-2
D: TRBD1
DNA: TGCGCCAGCAGCTCTCCCGACAGGGGAGTATCCGGGGAGCTGTTTTTT
CDR3: CASSSPDRGVSGELFF

size: NA
V: TRBV5-1
J: TRBJ1-4
D: NA
DNA: TGCGCCAGCAGCTTGGAAGGCAGGGGATGGTCTAATGAAAAACTGTTTTTT
CDR3: CASSLEGRGWSNEKLFF

size: few
V: TRBV4-1
J: TRBJ2-1
D: NA
DNA: TGCGCCAGCAGCCAAGAAGGCAGGGGATACAATGAGCAGTTCTTC
CDR3: CASSQEGRGYNEQFF

size: NA
V: TRBV5-1
J: TRBJ2-1
D: NA
DNA: TGCGCCAGCAGCTTGGAGAGGGGGGCAAACGCCTACAATGAGCAGTTCTTC
CDR3: CASSLERGANAYNEQFF

size: NA
V: TRBV5-5
J: TRBJ2-1
D: TRBD2
DNA: TGTGCCAGCAGCCCCCTCGGGACTAGAGTTGAGGAGCAGTTCTTC
CDR3: CASSPLGTRVEEQFF

size: NA
V: TRBV2
J: TRBJ2-7
D: TRBD2
DNA: TGTGCCAGCAGGATAGGTAGCGGGTCGGGCGAGCAGTACTTC
CDR3: CASRIGSGSGEQYF

size: few
V: TRBV27
J: TRBJ2-2
D: TRBD2
DNA: TGTGCCAGCAGGGCGACTAGCCCGGGGACCGGGGAGCTGTTTTTT
CDR3: CASRATSPGTGELFF

size: few
V: TRBV6-5
J: TRBJ1-4
D: NA
DNA: TGTGCCAGCAGTCCAGGGGCAACTAATGAAAAACTGTTTTTT
CDR3: CASSPGATNEKLFF

size: once
V: TRBV6-4
J: TRBJ1-1
D: TRBD1
DNA: TGTGCCAGCAGACCGGGACAGGCCTTCGGAGAAGCTTTCTTT
CDR3: CASRPGQAFGEAFF

size: NA
V: TRBV6-4
J: TRBJ1-2
D: NA
DNA: TGTGCCAGCAGTGCCTCCGGGTCCTGGGGCTACACCTTC
CDR3: CASSASGSWGYTF

size: NA
V: TRBV19
J: TRBJ1-1
D: TRBD1
DNA: TGTGCCAGTACCTCCCTAGGGACAGCGAACACTGAAGCTTTCTTT
CDR3: CASTSLGTANTEAFF

size: NA
V: TRBV6-5
J: TRBJ1-1
D: NA
DNA: TGTGCCAGCAACGGGCGACAGCCGGGCACTGAAGCTTTCTTT
CDR3: CASNGRQPGTEAFF

size: NA
V: TRBV5-1
J: TRBJ1-2
D: NA
DNA: TGCGCCAGCAGACCCGGAAGATCGGACTATGGCTACACCTTC
CDR3: CASRPGRSDYGYTF

size: once
V: TRBV20-1
J: TRBJ2-5
D: NA
DNA: TGCAGTGCTAGGTCGAAAGAGACCCAGTACTTC
CDR3: CSARSKETQYF

size: NA
V: TRBV6-5
J: TRBJ1-2
D: NA
DNA: TGTGCCAGCAACTCGGGCGGAGGCTACACCTTC
CDR3: CASNSGGGYTF

size: NA
V: TRBV7-6
J: TRBJ1-4
D: NA
DNA: TGTGCCAGCAGCACCCATCGAGGGGCGACGGTTTGGAATGAAAAACTGTTTTTT
CDR3: CASSTHRGATVWNEKLFF

size: NA
V: TRBV6-4
J: TRBJ2-3
D: TRBD2
DNA: TGTGCCAGCAGTGAGGGACTAGCGGGCACAGATACGCAGTATTTT
CDR3: CASSEGLAGTDTQYF

size: NA
V: TRBV18
J: TRBJ1-6
D: NA
DNA: TGTGCCAGCTCACCACTCAAAAATTCACCCCTCCACTTT
CDR3: CASSPLKNSPLHF

size: few
V: TRBV6-5
J: TRBJ2-7
D: NA
DNA: TGTGCCAGCTGGGGGCGGGAGAATGGATACGAGCAGTACTTC
CDR3: CASWGRENGYEQYF

size: NA
V: TRBV19
J: TRBJ1-2
D: NA
DNA: TGTGCCAGTAGTATGGGAGGGATCGACTATGGCTACACCTTC
CDR3: CASSMGGIDYGYTF

size: NA
V: TRBV7-7
J: TRBJ2-2
D: TRBD1
DNA: TGTGCCAGCAGCTTGGGGACAGGGGGAAGCGGGGAGCTGTTTTTT
CDR3: CASSLGTGGSGELFF

size: NA
V: TRBV11-3
J: TRBJ2-1
D: TRBD2
DNA: TGTGCCAGCAGCTTAGGGACTAGCGGGAAGAATGAGCAGTTCTTC
CDR3: CASSLGTSGKNEQFF

size: many
V: TRBV9
J: TRBJ1-1
D: NA
DNA: TGTGCCAGCAGCGTGGAAGGGGTTGGTAACACTGAAGCTTTCTTT
CDR3: CASSVEGVGNTEAFF

size: NA
V: TRBV5-4
J: TRBJ1-2
D: TRBD1
DNA: TGTGCCAGCAGCACCGCCGATACCTTTCAAGGGACAGGGCTAAGGTATGGCTACACCTTC
CDR3: CASSTADTFQGTGLRYGYTF

size: NA
V: TRBV28
J: TRBJ2-1
D: NA
DNA: TGTGCCAGCAGTTCGACGATCCATTCCTACAATGAGCAGTTCTTC
CDR3: CASSSTIHSYNEQFF

size: NA
V: TRBV29-1
J: TRBJ1-1
D: NA
DNA: TGCAGCGTTGTTTCACAGATGAACACTGAAGCTTTCTTT
CDR3: CSVVSQMNTEAFF

size: NA
V: TRBV5-6
J: TRBJ1-1
D: TRBD1
DNA: TGTGCCAGCAGCGACCAGAGGACAGGCTCCACTGAAGCTTTCTTT
CDR3: CASSDQRTGSTEAFF

size: NA
V: TRBV20-1
J: TRBJ1-1
D: NA
DNA: TGCAGTGCTAGTTCCTACGGGGACACTGAAGCTTTCTTT
CDR3: CSASSYGDTEAFF

size: NA
V: TRBV11-2
J: TRBJ1-2
D: TRBD1
DNA: TGTGCCACCACTAAGGGGGCAGGGAGGAGAAGCTATGGCTACACCTTC
CDR3: CATTKGAGRRSYGYTF

size: few
V: TRBV6-2/TRBV6-3
J: TRBJ2-2
D: TRBD2
DNA: TGTGCCAGCAGTTACGACCGGCCTAGCGGGAGAGGGGCCGGGGAGCTGTTTTTT
CDR3: CASSYDRPSGRGAGELFF

size: NA
V: TRBV5-4
J: TRBJ2-1
D: NA
DNA: TGTGCCAGCAGCGTGGGACCCAACAATGAGCAGTTCTTC
CDR3: CASSVGPNNEQFF

size: NA
V: TRBV9
J: TRBJ2-1
D: NA
DNA: TGTGCCAGCAGCGTTGACGTTGATACTAGGAGGGGACTTGGGCCTTTTCGTCCGACGGGTGAGCAGTTCTTC
CDR3: CASSVDVDTRRGLGPFRPTGEQFF